Many counts were recorded for the clone carrying this T cell receptor beta chain. Its specificity is not known. This sample is drawn from a study of T cells in Graves' hyperthyroidism and ophthalmopathy. Study observations and caveats: Model predictions of ophthalmopathy came a median approximately seven months before onset. Most thyroid clonotypes expanded above 0.001 were also detected in blood.

Per germline, CDR1 MDHEN and CDR2 SYDVKM. Between the trimmed V and J ends, which lost 2 bases and 5 bases, there was a span of 10 bases. This CDR3 is built from 14 residues. The CDR3 regions of TCR beta were amplified from RNA transcripts. HTBI primers drove first-round RT-PCR of the TCR CDR3. TCRdb called the multiplex PCR reads again in MiXCR, with one record for every CDR3 protein. The sample holds fewer than 350,000 distinct CDR3 sequences, approximately 14% seen once. The chain is built from TRBV28 and TRBJ1-5; no definite D call. The receptor was isolated from a woman aged 35 to 49 with Graves' hyperthyroidism. The sample consisted of blood. CDR3 in DNA: TGTGCCAGCAGTTTAATCGGCACGTATCAGCCCCAGCATTTT. Protein: CASSLIGTYQPQHF.